These 19 T cell receptor beta chains were all obtained from the same sample, sequenced in a study of CD8 T cells in cerebrospinal fluid in Alzheimer's disease. TCRdb re-called the 10x single-cell sequencing reads and shows each CDR3 protein once, DNA omitted. The table gives 1,500 to 2,000 distinct CDR3 sequences; the top ten clones make up about a tenth of it. Specimen: cerebrospinal fluid. The receptors here all came from a human donor in good health.

This clonotype is labeled medium-sized (0.01 to 0.1%) based on frequency. The rearrangement uses TRBV20-1 and TRBJ2-1. Germline values: CDR1 DFQATT, CDR2 SNEGSKA (reference sequence). The CDR3 has 13 residues. CDR3 residues: CSASRWQNNEQFF.

This clonotype is medium-sized by frequency. The chain carries TRBV12-3 or TRBV12-4 and TRBJ2-7; the TCRdb call, TRBD2, lacks DNA for checking. The CDR3 contains 12 residues. CDR3 protein: CASSLEGSKQYF.

This clonotype is labeled medium-sized based on frequency. The chain is built from TRBV7-2 and TRBJ2-2; TCRdb indicates TRBD1, and absent DNA this call remains unverified. The CDR3 extends over 16 amino acids. Germline CDR1 reads SGHTA; CDR2 reads FQGNSA. CDR3 residues: CASSPGGRVWTGELFF.

Judged by frequency, this clonotype is large. The CDR3 sequence is CASSQRGAEQYF. The V and J genes are TRBV3-1 and TRBJ2-7; TCRdb's D call, TRBD1, is unchecked because there is no DNA. CDR3 length: 12 amino acids. Germline CDR1 reads LGHDT; CDR2 reads YNNKEL (reference sequence).

Measured by frequency, this clonotype is large. The chain is built from TRBV7-2 and TRBJ2-7; the D call from TCRdb, TRBD1, cannot be confirmed without DNA. CDR1 is SGHTA, CDR2 FQGNSA, per germline. CDR3 length equals 12 residues. The CDR3 protein is CASSFPTGKQYF.

The genes are TRBV5-4 and TRBJ2-3; TCRdb's D call of TRBD1 is untestable without DNA. Germline CDR1 and CDR2: SGHNT and YYREEE (reference sequence). The CDR3 sequence is 13 residues long. This CDR3 is CAPGPLGTDTQYF.

Frequency places this clonotype as medium-sized (0.01 to 0.1%). V gene TRBV28 combines with J gene TRBJ2-6. This CDR3 is 13 amino acids long. CDR1 is MDHEN, CDR2 SYDVKM, per germline. The chain's CDR3 is CASSDSGANVLTF.

By frequency, this clonotype is medium-sized (0.01 to 0.1%). The V gene is TRBV5-1, the J gene TRBJ2-5; no DNA is available, so the TRBD1 call from TCRdb remains unchecked. Germline loops: CDR1 SGHRS, CDR2 YFSETQ. This CDR3 is 15 amino acids long. The CDR3 spells CASSLGGRRQETQYF.

This clonotype registers medium-sized by frequency. The chain employs TRBV3-1 and TRBJ1-2; the TRBD1 assignment by TCRdb is unverifiable without DNA. The CDR3 spans 16 residues. Germline V gene data show CDR1 as LGHDT and CDR2 as YNNKEL (reference sequence). The CDR3: CASSQVSGTGGDGYTF.

This clonotype is deemed medium-sized (0.01 to 0.1%) by its frequency. V is TRBV20-1 and J is TRBJ2-3; lacking DNA, the TRBD2 call made by TCRdb goes unchecked. The CDR3 extends over 15 amino acids. Germline CDR1 DFQATT, CDR2 SNEGSKA (reference sequence). CDR3 loop: CSAPTSGTNTDTQYF.

By frequency, this clonotype is medium-sized. The gene calls are TRBV5-6 and TRBJ2-7; the D call of TRBD1 rests on TCRdb alone, since no DNA is present to check it. This CDR3 has 14 amino acids. Per the germline V gene, CDR1 is SGHDT and CDR2 is YYEEEE. CDR3 loop: CASSPRGGSYEQYF.

This clonotype ranks as medium-sized in terms of frequency. The chain joins TRBV20-1 to TRBJ1-2; TCRdb's D call of TRBD1 is untestable without DNA. Germline CDR1 DFQATT, CDR2 SNEGSKA (reference sequence). The CDR3 totals 18 residues. The CDR3 sequence is CSARGLLSGTGIGDGYTF.

This clonotype is identified as medium-sized (0.01 to 0.1%) from frequency. The genes are TRBV30 and TRBJ2-7. The CDR3 extends over 13 amino acids. Germline lookup yields CDR1 GTSNPN and CDR2 SVGIG (reference sequence). The CDR3 sequence is CAWSVAAVYEQYF.

This clonotype is identified as medium-sized from frequency. This chain uses TRBV7-6 with TRBJ1-6; the D gene TCRdb calls, TRBD1, cannot be checked with no DNA. This CDR3 region has 17 residues. In germline, CDR1 is SGHVS, CDR2 FNYEAQ. The CDR3 protein is CASSLQDRPTGNSPLHF. Full variable domain (remainder filled in from reference TRBV7-6 and TRBJ1-6): GAGVSQSPRYKVTKRGQDVALRCDPISGHVSLYWYRQALGQGPEFLTYFNYEAQQDKSGLPNDRFSAERPEGSISTLTIQRTEQRDSAMYRCASSLQDRPTGNSPLHFGNGTRLTVT.

This clonotype counts as medium-sized by frequency. The chain recombines TRBV7-2 with TRBJ1-1. From germline, CDR1 is SGHTA and CDR2 FQGNSA. The CDR3 sequence is 13 residues long. CDR3 region: CASSSNPNTEAFF.

By frequency, this clonotype registers medium-sized (0.01 to 0.1%). The gene calls are TRBV5-8 and TRBJ1-5. The CDR3 is made up of 15 amino acids. Germline lookup yields CDR1 SGHTS and CDR2 YDEGEE. The chain's CDR3 is CASSRRVSGNQPQHF.

This clonotype is medium-sized by frequency. The V and J genes are TRBV7-6 and TRBJ1-2; TCRdb lists TRBD1, though no DNA is available to test this call. In germline, CDR1 is SGHVS, CDR2 FNYEAQ. The length of the CDR3 is 15 residues. CDR3 region: CASSLAEGVDYGYTF.

Judged by frequency, this clonotype is medium-sized. The J gene is TRBJ2-1, the V gene TRBV7-9. Germline V gene sequence: CDR1 SEHNR, CDR2 FQNEAQ (reference sequence). The length of the CDR3 is 11 residues. The CDR3 loop reads CASSFIGEQFF.

By frequency, this clonotype is medium-sized (0.01 to 0.1%). The V gene is TRBV11-3, the J gene TRBJ2-7; checking the TCRdb D call of TRBD1 is not possible without DNA. This CDR3 is 15 amino acids long. The germline V gene has CDR1 SGHNT and CDR2 YENEEA. The CDR3 region is CASSLFGTGPYEQYF.